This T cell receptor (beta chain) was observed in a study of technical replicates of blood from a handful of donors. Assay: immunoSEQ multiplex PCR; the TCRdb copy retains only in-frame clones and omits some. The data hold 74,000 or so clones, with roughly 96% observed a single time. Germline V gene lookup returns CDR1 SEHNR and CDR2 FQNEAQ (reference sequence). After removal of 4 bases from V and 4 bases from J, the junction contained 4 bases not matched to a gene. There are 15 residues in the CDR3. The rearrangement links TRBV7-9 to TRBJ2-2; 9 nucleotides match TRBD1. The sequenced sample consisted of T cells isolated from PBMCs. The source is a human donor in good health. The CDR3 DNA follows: TGTGCCAGCAGCTCGGCGGACAGGGGCACCGGGGAGCTGTTTTTT. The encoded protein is CASSSADRGTGELFF. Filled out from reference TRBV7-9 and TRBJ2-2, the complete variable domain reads DTGVSQNPRHKITKRGQNVTFRCDPISEHNRLYWYRQTLGQGPEFLTYFQNEAQLEKSRLLSDRFSAERPKGSFSTLEIQRTEQGDSAMYLCASSSADRGTGELFFGEGSRLTVL.